The T cell receptor (beta chain) under discussion was sequenced for a study of synovial regulatory T cells in juvenile arthritis. Whole-study results and caveats: CDR3 overlap with synovial Tregs was higher for iaTregs than other blood Tregs. iaTreg TCR repertoires were largely private across patients and partially overlapped synovial Teff and blood CPL.

Regarding this clone: Its antigen is unknown.

This CDR3 is built from 13 residues. No DNA has been recorded. Germline V gene lookup returns CDR1 LNHDA and CDR2 SQIVND (reference sequence). The data were produced by immunoSEQ multiplex PCR, yet TCRdb's version contains in-frame clones alone and is incomplete. Its clone listing holds 8,000 to 10,000 clones. The sample was Treg cells from blood. Subset reported: remaining (HLA-DR-negative) circulating blood Treg cells. This clonotype originated in a donor younger than 30 with juvenile idiopathic arthritis. The V gene is TRBV19, the J gene TRBJ2-4; TCRdb reports TRBD1, a call that lacks DNA to check it against. CDR3 residues: CASSTFSGGIQYF.